This T cell receptor beta chain was documented in a study of cytomegalovirus exposure and HLA in healthy donors. The PCR employed 60 Vbeta primers together with 13 Jbeta primers. Libraries were prepared by immunoSEQ multiplex PCR; TCRdb keeps only in-frame clonotypes and omits some of them. The table records hundreds of thousands of clones, about 75% of them present only once. Broader study findings: The authors enumerated over 150 TCR beta chains as linked to cytomegalovirus. The sole available immune exposure information was CMV serostatus. Sequencing likely generated an artifact that appeared as a cluster of highly shared sequence variants.

Healthy bone marrow donors formed the donor group. Concerning this clone: Its matching antigen is unknown.

Germline CDR1 is PRHDT and CDR2 is FYEKMQ (reference sequence). V was shortened by 4 bases and J by 5 bases, with 5 bases between the two germline ends. This CDR3 region has 11 residues. V usage is TRBV13 and J usage is TRBJ2-5; D gene unclear. Specimen: PBMCs. This sequence originates from a man younger than 30 in good health and CMV-seronegative. DNA for the CDR3: TGTGCCAGCAGCTACTTGGAGACCCAGTACTTC. It codes for CASSYLETQYF.